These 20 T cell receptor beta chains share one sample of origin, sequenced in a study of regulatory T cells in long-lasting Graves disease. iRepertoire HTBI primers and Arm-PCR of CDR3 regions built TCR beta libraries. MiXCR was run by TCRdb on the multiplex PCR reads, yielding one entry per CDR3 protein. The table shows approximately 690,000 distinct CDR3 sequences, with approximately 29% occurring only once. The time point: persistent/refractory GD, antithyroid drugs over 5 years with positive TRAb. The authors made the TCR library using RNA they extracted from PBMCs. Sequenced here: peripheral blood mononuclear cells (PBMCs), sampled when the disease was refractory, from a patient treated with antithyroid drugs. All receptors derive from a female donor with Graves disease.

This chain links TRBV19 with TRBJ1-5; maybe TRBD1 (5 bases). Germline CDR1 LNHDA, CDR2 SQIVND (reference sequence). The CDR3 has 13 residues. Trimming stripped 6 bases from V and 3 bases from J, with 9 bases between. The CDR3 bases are TGTGCCAGTAGAATTGGGACCAATCAGCCCCAGCATTTT. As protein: CASRIGTNQPQHF. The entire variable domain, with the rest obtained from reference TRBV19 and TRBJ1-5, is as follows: DGGITQSPKYLFRKEGQNVTLSCEQNLNHDAMYWYRQDPGQGLRLIYYSQIVNDFQKGDIAEGYSVSREKKESFPLTVTSAQKNPTAFYLCASRIGTNQPQHFGDGTRLSIL.

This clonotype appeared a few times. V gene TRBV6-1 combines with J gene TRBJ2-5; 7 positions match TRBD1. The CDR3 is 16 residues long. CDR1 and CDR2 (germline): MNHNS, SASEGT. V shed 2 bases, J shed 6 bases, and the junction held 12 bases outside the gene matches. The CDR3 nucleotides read TGTGCCAGCAGTGAACAGGGGGAGCACAGGGGACAGACCCAGTACTTC. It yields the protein CASSEQGEHRGQTQYF.

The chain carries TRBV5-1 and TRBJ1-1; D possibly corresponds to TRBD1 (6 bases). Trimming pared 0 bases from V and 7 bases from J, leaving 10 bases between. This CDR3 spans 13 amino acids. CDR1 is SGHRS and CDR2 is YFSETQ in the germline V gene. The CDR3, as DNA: TGCGCCAGCAGCTTGGGACAGGCAGGTGAAGCTTTCTTT. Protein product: CASSLGQAGEAFF.

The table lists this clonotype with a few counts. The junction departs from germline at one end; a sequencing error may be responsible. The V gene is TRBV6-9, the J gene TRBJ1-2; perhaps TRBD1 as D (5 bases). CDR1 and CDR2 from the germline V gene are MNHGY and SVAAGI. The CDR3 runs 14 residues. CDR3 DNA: TGTGCCAGCAGTTATACTCAGGGAAACTATGGCTGCACCTTC. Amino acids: CASSYTQGNYGCTF.

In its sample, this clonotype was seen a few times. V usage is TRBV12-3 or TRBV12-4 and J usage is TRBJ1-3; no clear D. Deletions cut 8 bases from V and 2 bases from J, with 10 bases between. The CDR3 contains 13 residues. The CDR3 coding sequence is TGTGCCAGCGACTCTGGCCCTGGAAACACCATATATTTT. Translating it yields CASDSGPGNTIYF.

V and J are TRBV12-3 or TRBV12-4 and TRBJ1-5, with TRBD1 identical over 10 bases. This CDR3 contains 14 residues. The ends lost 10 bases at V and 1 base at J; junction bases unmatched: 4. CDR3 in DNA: TGTGCCACCGGGGGACAGGGGAGCAATCAGCCCCAGCATTTT. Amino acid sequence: CATGGQGSNQPQHF.

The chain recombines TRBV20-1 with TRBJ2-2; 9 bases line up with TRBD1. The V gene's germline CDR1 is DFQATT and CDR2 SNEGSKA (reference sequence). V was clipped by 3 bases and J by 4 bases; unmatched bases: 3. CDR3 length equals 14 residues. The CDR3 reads CSASGQGSTGELFF. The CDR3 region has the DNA TGCAGTGCTAGCGGACAGGGGAGCACCGGGGAGCTGTTTTTT.

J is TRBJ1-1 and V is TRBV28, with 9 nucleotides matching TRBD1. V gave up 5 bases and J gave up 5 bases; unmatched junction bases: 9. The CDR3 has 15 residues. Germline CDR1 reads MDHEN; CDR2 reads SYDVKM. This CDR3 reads CASSPRDRVWTEAFF. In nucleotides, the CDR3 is TGTGCCAGCAGTCCCCGGGACAGGGTTTGGACTGAAGCTTTCTTT.

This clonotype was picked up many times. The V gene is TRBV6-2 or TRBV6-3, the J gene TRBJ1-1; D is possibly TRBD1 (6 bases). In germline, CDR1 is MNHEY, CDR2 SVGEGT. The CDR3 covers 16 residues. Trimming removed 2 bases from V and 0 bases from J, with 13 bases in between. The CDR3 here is CASSYGDGDMNTEAFF. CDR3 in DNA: TGTGCCAGCAGTTACGGGGACGGGGACATGAACACTGAAGCTTTCTTT.

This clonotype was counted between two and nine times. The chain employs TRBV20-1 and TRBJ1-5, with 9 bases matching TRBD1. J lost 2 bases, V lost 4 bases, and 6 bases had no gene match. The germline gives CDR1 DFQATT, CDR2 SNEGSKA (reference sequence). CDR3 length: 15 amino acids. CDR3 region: CSATGTGWGNQPQHF. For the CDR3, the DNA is TGCAGTGCTACAGGGACAGGGTGGGGCAATCAGCCCCAGCATTTT.

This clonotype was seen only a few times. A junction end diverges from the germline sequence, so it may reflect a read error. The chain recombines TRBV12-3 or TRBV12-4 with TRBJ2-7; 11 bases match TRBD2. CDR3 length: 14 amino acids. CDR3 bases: TGTGCCAGCAGTCTAGCGGGAGGAAGAGGCGAGCAGTACTTC. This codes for CASSLAGGRGEQYF.

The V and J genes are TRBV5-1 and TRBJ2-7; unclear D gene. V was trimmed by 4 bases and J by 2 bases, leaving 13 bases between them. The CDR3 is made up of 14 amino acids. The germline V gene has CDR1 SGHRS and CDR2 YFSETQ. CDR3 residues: CASSPPRRPYEQYF. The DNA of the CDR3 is TGCGCCAGCAGCCCCCCCCGACGACCCTACGAGCAGTACTTC.

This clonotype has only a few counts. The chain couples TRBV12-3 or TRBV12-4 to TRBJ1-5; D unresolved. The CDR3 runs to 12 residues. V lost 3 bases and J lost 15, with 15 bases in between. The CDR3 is CASSFAFLGLHF. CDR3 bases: TGTGCCAGCAGTTTCGCCTTCTTAGGGTTGCATTTT.

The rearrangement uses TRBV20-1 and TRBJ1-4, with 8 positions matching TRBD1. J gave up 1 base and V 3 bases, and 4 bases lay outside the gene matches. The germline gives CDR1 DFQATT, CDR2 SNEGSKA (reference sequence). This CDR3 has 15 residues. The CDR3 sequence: CSARETGETNEKLFF. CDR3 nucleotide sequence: TGCAGTGCTAGGGAGACAGGGGAAACTAATGAAAAACTGTTTTTT.

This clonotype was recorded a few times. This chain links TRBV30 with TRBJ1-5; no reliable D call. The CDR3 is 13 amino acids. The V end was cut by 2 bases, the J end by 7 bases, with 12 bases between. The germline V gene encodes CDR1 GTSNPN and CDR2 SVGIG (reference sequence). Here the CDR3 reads CAWSPGRAQPQHF. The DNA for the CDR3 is TGTGCCTGGAGTCCCGGTAGGGCGCAGCCCCAGCATTTT.

CDR3 region: CSVPGYTEAFF. DNA for the CDR3: TGCAGCGTTCCAGGGTACACTGAAGCTTTCTTT. V gene TRBV29-1 combines with J gene TRBJ1-1, with D perhaps matching TRBD1 (5 bases). This CDR3 is 11 amino acids long. Germline CDR1 SQVTM, CDR2 ANQGSEA. V was cut by 5 bases and J by 3 bases, with 7 bases left in between. Combining the CDR3 with reference TRBV29-1 and TRBJ1-1 gives the whole variable domain SAVISQKPSRDICQRGTSLTIQCQVDSQVTMMFWYRQQPGQSLTLIATANQGSEATYESGFVIDKFPISRPNLTFSTLTVSNMSPEDSSIYLCSVPGYTEAFFGQGTRLTVV.

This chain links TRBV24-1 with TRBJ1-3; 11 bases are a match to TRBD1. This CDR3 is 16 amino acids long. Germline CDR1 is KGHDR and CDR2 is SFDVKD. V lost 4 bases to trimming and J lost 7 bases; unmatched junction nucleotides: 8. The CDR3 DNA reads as TGTGCCACCAGTGACTCCGGACAGGGGGCAGGGAACACCATATATTTT. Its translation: CATSDSGQGAGNTIYF.

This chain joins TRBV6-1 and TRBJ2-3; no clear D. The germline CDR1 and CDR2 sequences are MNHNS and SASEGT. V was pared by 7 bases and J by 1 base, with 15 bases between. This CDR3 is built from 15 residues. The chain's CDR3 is CASTTPTAGTDTQYF. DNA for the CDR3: TGTGCCAGCACCACCCCCACGGCGGGCACAGATACGCAGTATTTT.

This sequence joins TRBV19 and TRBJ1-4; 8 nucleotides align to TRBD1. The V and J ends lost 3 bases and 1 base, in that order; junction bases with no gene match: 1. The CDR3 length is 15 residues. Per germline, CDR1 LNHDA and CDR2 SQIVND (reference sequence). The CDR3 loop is CASSITGGTNEKLFF. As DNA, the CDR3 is TGTGCCAGTAGTATTACAGGGGGAACTAATGAAAAACTGTTTTTT.

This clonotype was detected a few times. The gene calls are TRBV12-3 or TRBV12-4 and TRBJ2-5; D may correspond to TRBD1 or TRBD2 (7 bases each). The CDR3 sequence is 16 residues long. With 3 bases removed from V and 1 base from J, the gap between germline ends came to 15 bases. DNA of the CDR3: TGTGCCAGCAGTTTCAGGGGGGTAGCGGGCCAAGAGACCCAGTACTTC. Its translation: CASSFRGVAGQETQYF.